Listed below are T cell receptor beta chains from one sample, sequenced in a study of blood T cell repertoires in COVID-19. Here immunoSEQ multiplex PCR was the method, and the copy in TCRdb shows in-frame clones only, minus some. The table shows about 75,000 clones, with 88% occurring only once. The sequenced sample was peripheral blood. The receptors come from a human donor in a cohort sampled during active COVID-19. CDR3s include the opening cysteine and the closing phenylalanine or tryptophan. Each record gives: clone size, D gene, J gene, CDR3 length, V gene, CDR3 protein, CDR3 DNA. A D gene is named only where the DNA matches it firmly. Some rows have no size entry. The others give once, few or many, or a class for an expanded clone.

size: -; D: -; J: TRBJ1-1; length: 15; V: TRBV19; CDR3: CASSIRVAANTEAFF; DNA: TGTGCCAGTAGTATAAGGGTAGCGGCGAACACTGAAGCTTTCTTT
size: -; D: -; J: TRBJ1-3; length: 16; V: TRBV7-2; CDR3: CASSRGGAPSGNTIYF; DNA: TGTGCCAGCAGCCGCGGAGGGGCACCCTCTGGAAACACCATATATTTT
size: -; D: TRBD2; J: TRBJ2-1; length: 14; V: TRBV19; CDR3: CASSILREFSEQFF; DNA: TGTGCCAGTAGTATTCTGCGGGAGTTTAGTGAGCAGTTCTTC
size: -; D: -; J: TRBJ1-3; length: 16; V: TRBV7-9; CDR3: CASSPRQTLLEKTIYF; DNA: TGTGCCAGCAGCCCGAGACAGACTCTGCTGGAAAAGACCATATATTTT
size: -; D: -; J: TRBJ1-2; length: 14; V: TRBV27; CDR3: CASSLLGTSYGYTF; DNA: TGTGCCAGCAGCCTACTTGGTACCTCCTATGGCTACACCTTC
size: -; D: TRBD2; J: TRBJ2-1; length: 14; V: TRBV7-8; CDR3: CASSLGLAGAEQFF; DNA: TGTGCCAGCAGCTTAGGACTAGCGGGAGCTGAGCAGTTCTTC
size: -; D: TRBD1; J: TRBJ2-5; length: 18; V: TRBV19; CDR3: CASSIARQGAHDFETQYF; DNA: TGTGCCAGTAGTATAGCCCGACAGGGGGCGCATGATTTCGAGACCCAGTACTTC
size: -; D: TRBD1; J: TRBJ2-7; length: 16; V: TRBV7-2; CDR3: CASSLSFGTASYEQYF; DNA: TGTGCCAGCAGCTTATCCTTTGGGACAGCCTCCTACGAGCAGTACTTC
size: -; D: -; J: TRBJ2-5; length: 16; V: TRBV28; CDR3: CASSLPSGITKRTQYF; DNA: TGTGCCAGCAGTTTACCCTCGGGGATAACCAAGAGGACCCAGTACTTC
size: -; D: TRBD1; J: TRBJ2-5; length: 18; V: TRBV15; CDR3: CATSRDKAGQGRQETQYF; DNA: TGTGCCACCAGCAGAGACAAGGCGGGACAGGGGCGTCAAGAGACCCAGTACTTC
size: few; D: -; J: TRBJ2-5; length: 14; V: TRBV2; CDR3: CASKSSGSGETQYF; DNA: TGTGCCAGCAAGAGTTCAGGATCAGGAGAGACCCAGTACTTC
size: -; D: TRBD1; J: TRBJ2-5; length: 14; V: TRBV6-1; CDR3: CASSETGGRETQYF; DNA: TGTGCCAGCAGTGAGACAGGGGGACGAGAGACCCAGTACTTC
size: -; D: -; J: TRBJ1-2; length: 14; V: TRBV5-4; CDR3: CASSRDTGNYGYTF; DNA: TGTGCCAGCAGCCGGGACACCGGAAACTATGGCTACACCTTC
size: -; D: -; J: TRBJ2-7; length: 13; V: TRBV3-1/TRBV3-2; CDR3: CASSPRQGRLQYF; DNA: TGTGCCAGCAGCCCTCGGCAGGGGCGCCTGCAGTACTTC
size: -; D: -; J: TRBJ2-1; length: 14; V: TRBV3-1/TRBV3-2; CDR3: CASSPLGLHNEQFF; DNA: TGTGCCAGCAGCCCGCTGGGGCTACACAATGAGCAGTTCTTC
size: -; D: -; J: TRBJ2-3; length: 15; V: TRBV9; CDR3: CASSVGAISTDTQYF; DNA: TGTGCCAGCAGCGTAGGGGCGATAAGCACAGATACGCAGTATTTT
size: -; D: TRBD2; J: TRBJ2-1; length: 14; V: TRBV19; CDR3: CASSIRLAGTEQFF; DNA: TGTGCCAGTAGTATTCGACTAGCGGGAACTGAGCAGTTCTTC
size: -; D: TRBD1; J: TRBJ2-5; length: 13; V: TRBV7-2; CDR3: CASSPTGSETQYF; DNA: TGTGCCAGCAGCCCGACAGGGAGCGAGACCCAGTACTTC
size: -; D: TRBD2; J: TRBJ2-7; length: 18; V: TRBV10-1; CDR3: CASRDGLAGVLAFYEQYF; DNA: TGCGCCAGCAGAGACGGACTAGCGGGAGTTTTAGCCTTCTACGAGCAGTACTTC
size: -; D: TRBD1; J: TRBJ1-4; length: 15; V: TRBV7-8; CDR3: CASSFQTGEREKLFF; DNA: TGTGCCAGCAGCTTCCAGACAGGGGAGCGGGAAAAACTGTTTTTT
size: -; D: -; J: TRBJ2-1; length: 15; V: TRBV9; CDR3: CASSGPGHRYNEQFF; DNA: TGTGCCAGCAGCGGTCCGGGACACAGATACAATGAGCAGTTCTTC
size: -; D: TRBD1; J: TRBJ2-2; length: 15; V: TRBV2; CDR3: CASTRDRANTGELFF; DNA: TGTGCCAGCACCCGGGACAGGGCCAACACCGGGGAGCTGTTTTTT
size: few; D: -; J: TRBJ2-7; length: 14; V: TRBV11-1; CDR3: CASSLLGSAYEQYF; DNA: TGTGCCAGCAGCCTACTCGGGAGCGCCTACGAGCAGTACTTC
size: -; D: -; J: TRBJ2-5; length: 15; V: TRBV5-4; CDR3: CASSLALGSQETQYF; DNA: TGTGCCAGCAGCTTGGCCTTAGGGAGCCAAGAGACCCAGTACTTC
size: -; D: TRBD2; J: TRBJ2-1; length: 17; V: TRBV11-3; CDR3: CASSLAPGLAGGGEQFF; DNA: TGTGCCAGCAGCTTAGCTCCCGGACTAGCGGGAGGAGGTGAGCAGTTCTTC
size: -; D: TRBD2; J: TRBJ2-7; length: 15; V: TRBV19; CDR3: CASSITAGVGYEQYF; DNA: TGTGCCAGTAGTATAACGGCGGGAGTGGGGTACGAGCAGTACTTC
size: -; D: TRBD1; J: TRBJ2-5; length: 15; V: TRBV28; CDR3: CASSTEDRGGETQYF; DNA: TGTGCCAGCAGTACAGAAGACAGGGGCGGCGAGACCCAGTACTTC
size: medium-sized; D: TRBD1; J: TRBJ2-3; length: 15; V: TRBV7-9; CDR3: CASSFGQGDADTQYF; DNA: TGTGCCAGCAGCTTCGGACAGGGGGACGCAGATACGCAGTATTTT
size: once; D: -; J: TRBJ1-4; length: 13; V: TRBV10-3; CDR3: CAAGREGGEKLFF; DNA: TGTGCCGCCGGGCGTGAAGGGGGTGAAAAACTGTTTTTT